The present T cell receptor beta chain was sequenced within a study of blood T cell repertoires in COVID-19. Sequencing used immunoSEQ multiplex PCR; TCRdb keeps in-frame clones, though not all of them. The repertoire holds 350,000 or so clones, with around 87% as singletons. Germline values: CDR1 LNHDA, CDR2 SQIVND (reference sequence). The CDR3 spans 13 residues. V shed 3 bases and J shed 5 bases, with 10 bases lying between them. The clonotype was recovered from a woman aged 25 to 39 with COVID-19, enrolled during active disease. The V call is TRBV19, the J call TRBJ2-5, with a possible D match to TRBD2 (6 bases). The sequencing input was peripheral blood. Written as DNA, the CDR3 is TGTGCCAGTAGTATTACAGGAGGGGAGACCCAGTACTTC. Translating gives CASSITGGETQYF.